This T cell receptor beta chain appears in the sequencing data of a study of blood T cell repertoires in COVID-19. Study-level background: Samples representing acute and convalescent COVID-19 were sourced from the United States, Italy and Spain. Sources were T cells, B-cell-depleted T cells, or PBMCs; the material itself was cDNA or gDNA.

CDR1 and CDR2 (germline): SGHRS, YFSETQ. This CDR3 has 14 residues. The V end lost 4 bases, the J end lost 7 bases, and 14 bases lay between the germline ends. The count of this clone is one. This table comes from immunoSEQ multiplex PCR, and its TCRdb copy is limited to in-frame clones, with some not included. Found here are over 85,000 clones, roughly 87% of them singletons; the top ten hold around 4.4%. Sequencing used peripheral blood. This TCR came from a human donor in a cohort sampled during active COVID-19. J is TRBJ2-2 and V is TRBV5-1; a weak D match, TRBD2 (5 bases). CDR3 sequence reads: CASSPRGWIGELFF. CDR3 nucleotides: TGCGCCAGCAGCCCCCGCGGGTGGATCGGGGAGCTGTTTTTT.